This T cell receptor beta chain was recovered during a study of control samples from healthy donors and cancer patients. Data came from immunoSEQ multiplex PCR; TCRdb stores just in-frame clones and leaves some out. Counted here are about 85,000 clones, roughly nine tenths occurring once; the ten biggest clones make up about 7.6%. Germline V gene data show CDR1 as LNHDA and CDR2 as SQIVND (reference sequence). The CDR3 length is 16 residues. Trimming pared 3 bases from V and 3 bases from J, leaving 17 bases between. The sequenced material came from blood. This receptor was identified in a woman in her sixties in good health. V gene TRBV19 combines with J gene TRBJ1-2; the D gene is possibly TRBD1 (6 bases). The CDR3, as DNA: TGTGCCAGTAGTATCCCCCAGACAGGTCTGGACTATGGCTACACCTTC. This translates into CASSIPQTGLDYGYTF.